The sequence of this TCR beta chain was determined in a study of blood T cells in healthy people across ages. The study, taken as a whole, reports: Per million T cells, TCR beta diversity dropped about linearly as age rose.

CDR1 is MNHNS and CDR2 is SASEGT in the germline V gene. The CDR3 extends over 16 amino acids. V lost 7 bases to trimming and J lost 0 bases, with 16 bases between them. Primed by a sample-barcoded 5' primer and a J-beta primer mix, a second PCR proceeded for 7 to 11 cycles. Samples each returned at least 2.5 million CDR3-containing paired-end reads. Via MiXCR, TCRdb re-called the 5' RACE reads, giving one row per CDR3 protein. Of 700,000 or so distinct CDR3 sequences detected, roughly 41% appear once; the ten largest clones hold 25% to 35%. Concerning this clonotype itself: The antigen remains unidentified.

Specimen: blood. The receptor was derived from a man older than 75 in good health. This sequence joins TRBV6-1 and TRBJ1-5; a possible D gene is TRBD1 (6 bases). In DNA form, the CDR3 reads TGTGCCAGCACGACTCCTGGGGGGCATAGCAATCAGCCCCAGCATTTT. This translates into CASTTPGGHSNQPQHF.